This T cell receptor (beta chain) was sequenced during a study of beta chain features in type 1 diabetes (dated by TCRdb to 2016 to 2018). Concerning the study at large: Mean age, gender distribution, total cell number and subset yield were not different between patients and healthy donors. In the study, TCRB repertoires of sorted circulating CD4+ T cell subsets from recently diagnosed type 1 diabetes patients were compared with those of matched healthy donors. A total of about 110,000,000 sorted cells were examined across all samples, and a strong correlation was observed between cell number per subset and RNA yield. Regulatory and stem cell-like memory subsets were obtained from only 8 patients and roughly 8 healthy donors, while naive and central memory subsets were obtained from all 30 or so donors. Study-wide conclusions, independent of this receptor: Type 1 diabetes patients showed a moderate but significant shortening of TCRB CDR3 length in all four CD4+ subsets. Patients with type 1 diabetes made fewer insertions and deleted more nucleotides at VDJ recombination sites, implying thymic rearrangement abnormalities. Because small numbers of individuals were included in the HLA sub-analyses, any influence of HLA type on TCRB rearrangement was left unresolved. Naive, central memory and regulatory TCRB repertoires appeared more similar among patients than among healthy donors. PCR may preferentially amplify shorter templates, but because patient and control samples were amplified and corrected together, any resulting skew would affect both groups equally. Sequencing cDNA rather than genomic DNA could over-represent highly expressing activated cells, although activation and CD3 levels did not differ between groups.

On this clone itself: The specificity of this receptor is unknown. No base-level quality is on record; no much larger clone is a single base apart.

The entire isolated RNA was reverse transcribed using the High Capacity cDNA Reverse Transcription Kit, and thus expressed TCRB transcripts were sequenced. Deep immunoSEQ sequencing was performed on naive, central memory and regulatory T cell samples, with an average of about 3.6 million total reads per sample. After sorted cells were lysed in RLT buffer, RNA was extracted with DNase-treated RNeasy Micro or Mini kits, with the choice depending on cell number. To prevent cross-contamination, every cell subset was processed on its own, while patient and healthy donor samples were processed together. The immunoSEQ multiplex PCR was used to amplify TCRB sequences from cDNA, yielding 87-bp fragments that span the CDR3 region. Sequencing of the amplicons was performed on the Illumina HiSeq platform. In the original analysis: Synthetic template baselines were used to correct PCR bias computationally, reads within Hamming distance 2 were collapsed, and singletons that could not be merged were discarded. By aligning reads against IMGT, V, D and J genes, CDR3 length, and insertions or deletions at six rearrangement sites were assigned. Within each subset, clonotype counts were normalized to sorted cell number, after which true diversity and Gini coefficients were computed with the tcR R package. Repertoire sharing was quantified using the overlap coefficient calculated on TCRB nucleotide sequences. Out-of-frame TCRB sequences from naive cells were analyzed to stand in for the pre-selection repertoire. TCRdb stores this immuneACCESS table with in-frame sequences only. Part of the clones is absent; in the studies checked, under half of the shortfall reflects unresolved V genes, and no reason is known for the rest. V, J and clone size are taken as reported in that table, and D and trimming were inferred from the DNA itself. The sample table records 350,000 to 450,000 clones; about 16% of these occur just once. The ten largest clones take up approximately 0.02% of the sample.

From V the trimming removes 1 base and from J it removes 3 bases, while the gene matches leave 4 bases of the junction unaccounted for. Including the terminal cysteine and phenylalanine, the CDR3 comprises 16 residues. Only CDR3 DNA remains: 48 bases, in frame from the first base. Based on the germline V gene, the CDR1 and CDR2 sequences are KGHSH and LQKENI. A single peripheral blood draw of approximately 0.11 L on average was collected from each donor into heparinised tubes. Using a panel that included CD45RO, CCR7, CD25, CD127, CD95 and CD27, naive, central memory, regulatory and stem cell-like memory CD4+ T cells were sorted on a BD FACSAria II. A purity above 95% was achieved for all sorted populations. Right away, PBMCs were isolated by Lymphoprep density gradient centrifugation and were stained directly, with no culture step. Samples were stained and sorted in pairs, with one healthy donor and one patient per experiment, so that batch effects were minimized.

The sequencing input was naive CD4+ T cells from blood. Taken with the paper, the label for cell subset or site translates to: true naive CD4+ T cells. The sequence joins TRBV18 to TRBJ2-3, with TRBD1 matching 10 junction bases. The TCR sequence derives from a woman aged 18-29 years in good health. The CDR3 protein: CASSPLGTGETDTQYF. The nucleotide sequence reads as follows: TGTGCCAGCTCACCACTCGGGACAGGGGAGACAGATACGCAGTATTTT.